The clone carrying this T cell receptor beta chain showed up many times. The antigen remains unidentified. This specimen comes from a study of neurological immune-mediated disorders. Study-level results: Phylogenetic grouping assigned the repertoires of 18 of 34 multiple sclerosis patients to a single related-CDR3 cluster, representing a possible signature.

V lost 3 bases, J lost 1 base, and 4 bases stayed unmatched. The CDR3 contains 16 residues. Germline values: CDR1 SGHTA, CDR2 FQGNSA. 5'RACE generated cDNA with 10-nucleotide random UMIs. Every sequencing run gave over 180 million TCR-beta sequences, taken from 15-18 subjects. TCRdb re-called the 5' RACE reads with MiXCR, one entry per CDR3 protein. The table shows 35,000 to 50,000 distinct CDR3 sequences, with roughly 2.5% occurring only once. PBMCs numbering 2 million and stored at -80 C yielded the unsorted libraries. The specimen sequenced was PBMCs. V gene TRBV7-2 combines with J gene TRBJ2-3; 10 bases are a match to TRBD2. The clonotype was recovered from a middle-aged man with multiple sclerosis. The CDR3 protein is CASSFSGGYRTDTQYF. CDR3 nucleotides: TGTGCCAGCAGCTTTAGCGGGGGGTACCGCACAGATACGCAGTATTTT.